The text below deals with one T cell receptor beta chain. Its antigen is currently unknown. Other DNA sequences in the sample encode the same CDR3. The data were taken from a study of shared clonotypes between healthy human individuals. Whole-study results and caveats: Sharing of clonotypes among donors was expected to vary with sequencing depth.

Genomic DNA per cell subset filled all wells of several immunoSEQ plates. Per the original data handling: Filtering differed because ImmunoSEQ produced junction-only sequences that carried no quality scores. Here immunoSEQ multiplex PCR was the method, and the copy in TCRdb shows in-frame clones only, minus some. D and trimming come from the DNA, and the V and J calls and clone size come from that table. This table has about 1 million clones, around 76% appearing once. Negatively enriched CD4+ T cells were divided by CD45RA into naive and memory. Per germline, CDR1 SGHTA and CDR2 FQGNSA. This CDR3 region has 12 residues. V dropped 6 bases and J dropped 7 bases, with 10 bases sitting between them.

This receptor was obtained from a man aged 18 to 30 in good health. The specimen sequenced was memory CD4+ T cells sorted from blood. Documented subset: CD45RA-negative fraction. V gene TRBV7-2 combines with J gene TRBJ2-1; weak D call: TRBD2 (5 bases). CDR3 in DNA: TGTGCCAGCAGTCGGACTGGTAATGAGCAGTTCTTC. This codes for CASSRTGNEQFF.